This TCR beta chain was sequenced in a study of T cell responses to AZD1222 COVID-19 vaccine. Profiling relied on immunoSEQ multiplex PCR, and the TCRdb table lists in-frame clones only, not all of them. The sample lists some 130,000 clones, around 90% occurring once. J lost 2 bases, V lost 6 bases, and 4 bases had no gene match. Germline CDR1 is MNHEY and CDR2 is SMNVEV (reference sequence). This CDR3 has 13 residues. Here the sequenced sample was peripheral blood, taken on day 0 of MenACWY control vaccination. The chain recombines TRBV27 with TRBJ2-7; TRBD1 matches at 7 bases. This clonotype was sampled from an adult in good health. CDR3 protein: CASRPGQAYEQYF. CDR3 nucleotides: TGTGCCAGCAGACCTGGACAGGCCTACGAGCAGTACTTC.